A single sample gave rise to the 21 T cell receptor beta chains below, sequenced in a study of blood T cell repertoires in COVID-19. Generated by immunoSEQ multiplex PCR, the TCRdb table keeps only in-frame clones and is missing some. The sample contains over 20,000 clones, about 80% of which appear only once. Sequenced input: peripheral blood. Receptor source: a human donor in a cohort sampled during active COVID-19.

The rearrangement links TRBV10-3 to TRBJ1-5; no definite D call. Germline CDR1 ENHRY, CDR2 SYGVKD. The CDR3 has 16 amino acids. Trimming took off 0 bases at V and 5 bases at J, with 14 bases between the two ends. CDR3 coding DNA: TGTGCCATCAGTGAGTCGGTAACAGAGTATCATCAGCCCCAGCATTTT. It yields the protein CAISESVTEYHQPQHF.

The chain uses TRBV7-8 and TRBJ1-5; 10 bases agree with TRBD1. This CDR3 is built from 17 residues. Germline V gene data show CDR1 as SGHVS and CDR2 as FQNEAQ. The ends lost 7 bases at V and 0 bases at J; junction bases unmatched: 9. The CDR3 sequence: CASTTDRGTGSNQPQHF. The CDR3 DNA follows: TGTGCCAGCACCACGGACAGGGGGACTGGTAGCAATCAGCCCCAGCATTTT.

This chain connects TRBV5-4 to TRBJ1-1, with TRBD1 identical over 7 bases. The CDR3 runs to 16 residues. V shed 0 bases, J shed 2 bases, and the junction held 7 bases outside the gene matches. The germline gives CDR1 SGHNT, CDR2 YYREEE (reference sequence). The CDR3 coding sequence is TGTGCCAGCAGCTTGGGATCGACAGGGAGAAACACTGAAGCTTTCTTT. As protein: CASSLGSTGRNTEAFF.

The chain has TRBV21-1 and TRBJ2-7; the table names TRBD1, a call not compared with the DNA. TRBV21-1 constitutes a pseudogene. This CDR3 is 16 amino acids long. The CDR3 reads CASSLSKQGEVYEQYF. In nucleotides, the CDR3 is TGTGCCAGCAGCCTCTCAAAACAGGGGGAGGTCTACGAGCAGTACTTC.

The chain uses TRBV7-9 and TRBJ2-2, with unresolved D. Trimming stripped 1 base from V and 8 bases from J, with 8 bases between. The CDR3 consists of 13 residues. The V gene's germline CDR1 is SEHNR and CDR2 FQNEAQ (reference sequence). Written as DNA, the CDR3 is TGTGCCAGCAGCTTAGTGGAGAGGGGGGAGCTGTTTTTT. It codes for CASSLVERGELFF.

The genes are TRBV6-6 and TRBJ2-5; maybe TRBD1 (6 bases). CDR1 and CDR2 from the germline V gene are MNHNY and SVGAGI (reference sequence). With 4 bases removed from V and 2 bases from J, the gap between germline ends came to 8 bases. The CDR3 is 13 amino acids. In DNA form, the CDR3 reads TGTGCCAGCAGTTTCGACAGGCAAGAGACCCAGTACTTC. Protein: CASSFDRQETQYF.

This clone was seen once. J is TRBJ1-4 and V is TRBV15; weak D call: TRBD1 (5 bases). CDR1 is LNHNV, CDR2 YYDKDF, per germline (reference sequence). The CDR3 extends over 16 amino acids. V gave up 0 bases and J gave up 8 bases, with 16 bases separating them. CDR3 DNA sequence: TGTGCCACCAGCAGAGATCAGGTCAGGGTGGGAGAAAAACTGTTTTTT. Protein: CATSRDQVRVGEKLFF. The complete variable domain, with remaining parts taken from reference TRBV15 and TRBJ1-4, reads DAMVIQNPRYQVTQFGKPVTLSCSQTLNHNVMYWYQQKSSQAPKLLFHYYDKDFNNEADTPDNFQSRRPNTSFCFLDIRSPGLGDTAMYLCATSRDQVRVGEKLFFGSGTQLSVL.

The chain couples TRBV5-6 to TRBJ2-6; TRBD2 might be the D (6 bases). Looked up from germline, CDR1 is SGHDT and CDR2 is YYEEEE. This CDR3 contains 17 residues. V gave up 4 bases and J gave up 0 bases, with 14 bases separating them. For the CDR3, the DNA is TGTGCCAGCAGCAGGGGTCCCGGGGGCTCTGGGGCCAACGTCCTGACTTTC. Translating gives CASSRGPGGSGANVLTF.

The chain uses TRBV28 and TRBJ2-5; a weak D match, TRBD1 (5 bases). Germline CDR1 is MDHEN and CDR2 is SYDVKM. This CDR3 has 14 residues. Trimming removed 6 bases from V and 5 bases from J, with 16 bases in between. CDR3 bases: TGTGCCAGCAGGCCTCGCCAGGGAATGGAGACCCAGTACTTC. It yields the protein CASRPRQGMETQYF. The full variable domain, in which reference TRBV28 and TRBJ2-5 provide the parts outside the CDR3, is DVKVTQSSRYLVKRTGEKVFLECVQDMDHENMFWYRQDPGLGLRLIYFSYDVKMKEKGDIPEGYSVSREKKERFSLILESASTNQTSMYLCASRPRQGMETQYFGPGTRLLVL.

The chain is built from TRBV7-9 and TRBJ2-1, with D possibly TRBD2 on 7 matching bases. The CDR3 contains 18 residues. The V end was cut by 5 bases, the J end by 0 bases, with 20 bases between. Germline values: CDR1 SEHNR, CDR2 FQNEAQ (reference sequence). DNA for the CDR3: TGTGCCAGCAGCCGCTTATCCGGGGGGCCAAGCTCCTACAATGAGCAGTTCTTC. Its translation: CASSRLSGGPSSYNEQFF.

The rearrangement uses TRBV19 and TRBJ1-1, with 8 bases identical to TRBD1. J lost 6 bases, V lost 6 bases, and 6 bases had no gene match. From germline, CDR1 is LNHDA and CDR2 SQIVND (reference sequence). The CDR3 contains 13 residues. CDR3 nucleotide sequence: TGTGCCAGTAGCCGGCCGGGACAGGCTGAAGCTTTCTTT. Translating gives CASSRPGQAEAFF.

This sequence joins TRBV5-1 and TRBJ2-6, with D possibly TRBD1 on 6 matching bases. V was trimmed by 0 bases and J by 2 bases, leaving 9 bases between them. The CDR3 has 16 amino acids. Germline CDR1 SGHRS, CDR2 YFSETQ. DNA of the CDR3: TGCGCCAGCAGCTTGGCCCCAGGGGCTGGGGCCAACGTCCTGACTTTC. The encoded protein is CASSLAPGAGANVLTF.

V and J are TRBV5-1 and TRBJ2-4, with TRBD1 identical over 9 bases. Germline loops: CDR1 SGHRS, CDR2 YFSETQ. With 3 bases clipped from V and 5 bases from J, the junction kept 6 bases outside the gene matches. The CDR3 consists of 15 residues. This CDR3 reads CASSSTGGEENIQYF. The CDR3 nucleotides read TGCGCCAGCAGCTCTACAGGGGGCGAGGAAAACATTCAGTACTTC.

The V gene is TRBV5-6, the J gene TRBJ1-5; D might be TRBD1 (6 bases). Germline V CDR1 and CDR2: SGHDT, YYEEEE. Trimming cost V 3 bases and J 2 bases, with 21 bases left between them. The CDR3 totals 18 residues. Here the CDR3 DNA reads TGTGCCAGCAGCTCGAGACCAAGGGGGGGAAGCGGCAATCAGCCCCAGCATTTT. Its protein is CASSSRPRGGSGNQPQHF.

The gene calls are TRBV15 and TRBJ2-1, with no clear D. Germline CDR1 and CDR2: LNHNV and YYDKDF (reference sequence). The CDR3 has 15 residues. The ends were cut back, 2 bases at V and 5 bases at J, with 13 bases in the middle. The CDR3 DNA is TGTGCCACCAGCAGACGTACAACAGAAAACAATGAGCAGTTCTTC. It translates to CATSRRTTENNEQFF. Full variable domain (missing parts from reference TRBV15 and TRBJ2-1): DAMVIQNPRYQVTQFGKPVTLSCSQTLNHNVMYWYQQKSSQAPKLLFHYYDKDFNNEADTPDNFQSRRPNTSFCFLDIRSPGLGDTAMYLCATSRRTTENNEQFFGPGTRLTVL.

The gene calls are TRBV12-3 or TRBV12-4 and TRBJ1-2; D remains ambiguous. The CDR3 is 13 residues long. Trimming took 6 bases from V and 8 from J, leaving 16 bases between them. This CDR3 is CASSAATPRGYTF. As DNA, the CDR3 is TGTGCCAGCAGCGCCGCCACTCCTCGGGGCTACACCTTC.

The chain links TRBV7-9 to TRBJ1-3, with TRBD1 identical over 7 bases. Per the germline V gene, CDR1 is SEHNR and CDR2 is FQNEAQ (reference sequence). J was trimmed by 0 bases and V by 5 bases; bases with no gene match: 7. The length of the CDR3 is 16 residues. CDR3 sequence: CASSQGQFSSGNTIYF. The CDR3, as DNA: TGTGCCAGCAGCCAGGGACAGTTCAGCTCTGGAAACACCATATATTTT.

The rearrangement links TRBV25-1 to TRBJ2-1, with TRBD2 identical over 7 bases. The germline CDR1 and CDR2 sequences are MGHDK and SYGVNS. Unmatched junction bases numbered 7, after V lost 5 bases and J lost 6 bases. The CDR3 consists of 14 residues. The CDR3 loop reads CASSPPGEGNEQFF. CDR3 sequence (DNA): TGTGCCAGCAGTCCACCCGGGGAGGGCAATGAGCAGTTCTTC.

The rearrangement joins TRBV4-2 to TRBJ1-6; 7 nucleotides line up with TRBD1. CDR3 length equals 14 residues. Germline trimming cut 4 bases from V and 13 bases from J; bases unmatched to any gene: 10. From germline, CDR1 is LGHNA and CDR2 YNFKEQ. CDR3 DNA sequence: TGTGCCAGCAGCCTTCAGGGGGGTCAGGTTCCCCTCCACTTT. Protein sequence: CASSLQGGQVPLHF.

DNA of the CDR3: TGCGCCAGCATGGGGGGAGGCTCCTACGAGCAGTACTTC. The encoded protein is CASMGGGSYEQYF. This rearrangement joins TRBV5-1 to TRBJ2-7; tentative D call: TRBD2 (6 bases). The germline V gene has CDR1 SGHRS and CDR2 YFSETQ. The CDR3 has 13 amino acids. V was shortened by 6 bases and J by 0 bases, with 10 bases between the two germline ends.

V usage is TRBV5-5 and J usage is TRBJ1-2; D not resolved. Trimming took 0 bases from V and 3 from J, leaving 9 bases between them. Germline loops: CDR1 SGHKS, CDR2 YYEKEE (reference sequence). CDR3 size: 14 residues. CDR3 protein: CASSLDAGYYGYTF. The DNA of the CDR3 is TGTGCCAGCAGCTTGGATGCGGGGTACTATGGCTACACCTTC.